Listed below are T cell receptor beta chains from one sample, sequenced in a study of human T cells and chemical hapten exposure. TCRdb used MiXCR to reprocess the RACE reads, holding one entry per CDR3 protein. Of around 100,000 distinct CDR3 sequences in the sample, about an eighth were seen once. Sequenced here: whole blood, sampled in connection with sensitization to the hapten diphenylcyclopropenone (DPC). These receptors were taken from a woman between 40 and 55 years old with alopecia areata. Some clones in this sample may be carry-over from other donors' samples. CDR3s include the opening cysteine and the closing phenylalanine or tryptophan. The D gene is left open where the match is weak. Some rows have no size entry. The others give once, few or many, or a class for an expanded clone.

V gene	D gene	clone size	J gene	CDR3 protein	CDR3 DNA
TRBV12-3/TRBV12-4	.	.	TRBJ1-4	CASSNRQRNEKLFF	TGTGCCAGCAGTAACCGACAGCGTAATGAAAAACTGTTTTTT
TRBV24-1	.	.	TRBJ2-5	CATSETGTKETQYF	TGTGCCACCAGTGAGACAGGCACCAAGGAGACCCAGTACTTC
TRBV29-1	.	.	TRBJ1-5	CSVRSSNNQPQHF	TGCAGCGTTCGGAGCAGTAACAATCAGCCCCAGCATTTT
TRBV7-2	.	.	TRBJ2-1	CASSLSITGTYNEQFF	TGTGCCAGCAGCTTATCTATCACCGGGACCTACAATGAGCAGTTCTTC
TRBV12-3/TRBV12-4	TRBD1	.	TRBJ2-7	CASSSGQGAREQYF	TGTGCCAGCAGTTCTGGACAGGGGGCGAGGGAGCAGTACTTC
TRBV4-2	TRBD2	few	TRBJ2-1	CASSQETSGRVNEQLF	TGTGCCAGCAGCCAAGAGACTAGCGGGAGGGTGAATGAGCAGCTCTTC
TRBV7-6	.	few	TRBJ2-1	CASSRQVTPRTYNEQFF	TGTGCCAGCAGCAGACAGGTCACCCCGCGGACCTACAATGAGCAGTTCTTC
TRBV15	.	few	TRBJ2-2	CATSRGTAGTGELFF	TGTGCCACCAGCAGAGGGACAGCGGGCACCGGGGAGCTGTTTTTT
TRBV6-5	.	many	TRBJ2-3	CASSYEALRDTQYF	TGTGCCAGCAGTTACGAGGCGCTGAGAGATACGCAGTATTTT
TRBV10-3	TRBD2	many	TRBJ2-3	CAIGLAGGPDTQYF	TGTGCCATCGGCCTAGCGGGAGGACCAGATACGCAGTATTTT
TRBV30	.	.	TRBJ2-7	CAMTGDSYEQYF	TGTGCCATGACAGGCGACTCCTACGAGCAGTACTTC
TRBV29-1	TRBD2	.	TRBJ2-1	CSVEGPKTSGRNEQFF	TGCAGCGTTGAGGGCCCGAAGACTAGCGGGAGAAATGAGCAGTTCTTC
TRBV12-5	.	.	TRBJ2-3	CASGFPPRDTQYF	TGTGCTAGTGGTTTCCCTCCCCGGGATACGCAGTATTTT
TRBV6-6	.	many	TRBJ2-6	CASSSDTRANVLTF	TGTGCCAGCAGTTCTGATACAAGGGCCAACGTCCTGACTTTC
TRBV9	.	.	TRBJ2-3	CASMYPDTQYF	TGTGCCAGCATGTACCCGGATACGCAGTATTTT
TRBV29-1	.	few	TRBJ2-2	CSALISVTNTGELFF	TGCAGCGCTCTGATTAGCGTAACGAACACCGGGGAGCTGTTTTTT
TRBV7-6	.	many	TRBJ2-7	CASGRSGYEQYF	TGTGCCAGCGGACGCTCGGGGTACGAGCAGTACTTC
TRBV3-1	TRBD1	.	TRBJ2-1	CASSPIAPGDSSYNEQFF	TGTGCCAGCAGCCCAATTGCTCCCGGGGACAGCTCCTACAATGAGCAGTTCTTC
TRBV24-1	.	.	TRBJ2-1	CATQGQSEQFF	TGTGCCACCCAGGGGCAGAGTGAGCAGTTCTTC
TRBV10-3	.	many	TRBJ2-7	CAISPQRGFYEQYF	TGTGCCATCAGTCCCCAACGGGGATTCTACGAGCAGTACTTC
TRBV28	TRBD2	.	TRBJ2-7	CASSFPRTSGSVAYEQYF	TGTGCCAGCAGTTTCCCCCGGACTAGCGGGAGTGTGGCCTACGAGCAGTACTTC
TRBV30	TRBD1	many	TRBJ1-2	CAWSVSAQGAYGYTF	TGTGCCTGGAGTGTATCGGCCCAGGGGGCCTATGGCTACACCTTC
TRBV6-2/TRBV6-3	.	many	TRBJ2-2	CASSYSYIPAGELFF	TGTGCCAGCAGTTACTCATACATCCCCGCCGGGGAGCTGTTTTTT
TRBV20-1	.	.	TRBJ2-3	CSAKLRAGSTDTQYF	TGCAGTGCCAAGCTCCGAGCAGGTAGCACAGATACGCAGTATTTT
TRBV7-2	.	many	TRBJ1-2	CASSLTSYGYTF	TGTGCCAGCAGCTTAACGTCCTATGGCTACACCTTC
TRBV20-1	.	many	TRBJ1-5	CSATEGGYSNQPQHF	TGCAGTGCGACAGAGGGCGGGTATAGCAATCAGCCCCAGCATTTT
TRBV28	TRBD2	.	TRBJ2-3	CASSPGLATDTQYF	TGTGCCAGCAGTCCGGGACTAGCGACAGATACGCAGTATTTT
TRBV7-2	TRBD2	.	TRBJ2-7	CASSTRAAGVRYEQYF	TGCGCCAGCAGCACCCGAGCGGCGGGGGTCAGATACGAGCAGTACTTC